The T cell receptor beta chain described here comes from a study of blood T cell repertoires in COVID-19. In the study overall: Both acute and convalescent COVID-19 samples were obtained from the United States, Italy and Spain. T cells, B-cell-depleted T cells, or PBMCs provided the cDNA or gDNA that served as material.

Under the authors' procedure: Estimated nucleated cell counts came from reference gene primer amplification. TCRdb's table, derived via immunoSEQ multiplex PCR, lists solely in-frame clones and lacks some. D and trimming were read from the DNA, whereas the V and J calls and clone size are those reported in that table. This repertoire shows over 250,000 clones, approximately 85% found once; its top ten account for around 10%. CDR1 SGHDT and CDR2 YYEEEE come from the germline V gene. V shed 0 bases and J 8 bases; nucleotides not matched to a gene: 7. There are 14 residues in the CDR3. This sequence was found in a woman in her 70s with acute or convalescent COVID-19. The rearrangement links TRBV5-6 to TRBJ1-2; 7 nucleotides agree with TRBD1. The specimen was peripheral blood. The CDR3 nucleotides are TGTGCCAGCAGCTTGGCCGTGACAGGGTTGGGCTACACCTTC. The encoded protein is CASSLAVTGLGYTF.